This entry lists 10 T cell receptor beta chains sequenced from one sample in a study of cytomegalovirus exposure and HLA in healthy donors. TCRdb's table, derived via immunoSEQ multiplex PCR, lists solely in-frame clones and lacks some. The table has 190,000 or so clones, about four fifths seen once. The material sequenced was PBMCs. The receptors come from a woman aged 18-30 years in good health and CMV-seropositive.

V gene TRBV5-1 combines with J gene TRBJ2-3, with a possible D match to TRBD1 (6 bases). The CDR3 contains 15 residues. The germline V gene encodes CDR1 SGHRS and CDR2 YFSETQ. V was pared by 1 base and J by 1 base, with 10 bases between. In DNA, the CDR3 is TGCGCCAGCAGCTTGCAGGGGCCCCGCACAGATACGCAGTATTTT. Protein product: CASSLQGPRTDTQYF.

The chain is built from TRBV5-1 and TRBJ1-1; tentatively, D is TRBD1 (6 bases). The CDR3 is 15 amino acids. CDR1 SGHRS and CDR2 YFSETQ come from the germline V gene. V lost 0 bases and J 0 bases, leaving 9 bases between the germline ends. CDR3 in DNA: TGCGCCAGCAGCTTGGCGCCAGGGGTGAACACTGAAGCTTTCTTT. This encodes CASSLAPGVNTEAFF.

The rearrangement joins TRBV5-4 to TRBJ2-7; 7 bases map to TRBD1. Germline loops: CDR1 SGHNT, CDR2 YYREEE (reference sequence). The V gene end was trimmed by 0 bases and the J gene end by 0 bases; junction bases not matched to a gene: 3. The CDR3 covers 15 residues. The CDR3 nucleotides read TGTGCCAGCAGCTTGGGGGGACAGCTCTCCTACGAGCAGTACTTC. It translates to CASSLGGQLSYEQYF.

The rearrangement uses TRBV9 and TRBJ1-2; the match to TRBD1 covers 7 bases. CDR1 SGDLS and CDR2 YYNGEE come from the germline V gene. The V segment lost 3 bases and the J segment 3 bases; nucleotides outside the gene matches: 8. The CDR3 is 15 residues long. For the CDR3, the DNA is TGTGCCAGCAGCGAGCAGGGGGGCCCTGACTATGGCTACACCTTC. It encodes CASSEQGGPDYGYTF.

This rearrangement joins TRBV5-4 to TRBJ1-3, with D tentatively TRBD1 (6 bases). The CDR3 length is 13 residues. Germline loops: CDR1 SGHNT, CDR2 YYREEE (reference sequence). Trimming left V 4 bases short and J 6 bases short, with 11 bases between. The CDR3 reads CASSRDTENTIYF. DNA of the CDR3: TGTGCCAGCAGCCGGGACACCGAAAACACCATATATTTT.

In its sample, this clone was seen a few times. The CDR3 loop reads CASSGTGGTDTQYF. CDR3 nucleotides: TGTGCCAGCAGTGGGACAGGGGGCACAGATACGCAGTATTTT. The chain has TRBV6-4 and TRBJ2-3; 9 bases are shared with TRBD1. Trimming at V came to 4 bases and at J to 1 base, leaving 0 bases not matched to a gene. Germline values: CDR1 MRHNA, CDR2 SNTAGT. The CDR3 has 14 residues.

In DNA form, the CDR3 reads TGTGCCAGCAGTATACAGGCGCCGGGGGATGGCTACACCTTC. Amino acids: CASSIQAPGDGYTF. The chain links TRBV5-5 to TRBJ1-2; possibly TRBD1 for D (5 bases). V lost 5 bases to trimming and J lost 6 bases, with 17 bases between them. Germline assignment: CDR1 SGHKS and CDR2 YYEKEE (reference sequence). The CDR3 is 14 residues long.

The chain couples TRBV4-1 to TRBJ2-7; TRBD2 matches 11 bases. Germline values: CDR1 MGHRA, CDR2 YSYEKL. This CDR3 is 15 amino acids long. V lost 5 bases and J lost 2; bases outside the gene matches: 5. This chain's CDR3 is CASSFSGGATYEQYF. CDR3 bases: TGCGCCAGCAGCTTTAGCGGGGGGGCAACCTACGAGCAGTACTTC.

This sequence joins TRBV7-2 and TRBJ1-5; 7 bases are shared with TRBD1. Trimming removed 1 base from V and 6 bases from J; junction bases left unmatched: 6. The germline CDR1 and CDR2 sequences are SGHTA and FQGNSA. The CDR3 covers 15 residues. In DNA form, the CDR3 reads TGTGCCAGCAGCTTAGAAAGGGGGCTCGGTCAGCCCCAGCATTTT. The encoded protein is CASSLERGLGQPQHF.

This chain uses TRBV10-3 with TRBJ1-1; D is perhaps TRBD1 (6 bases). The ends were cut back, 7 bases at V and 1 base at J, with 10 bases in the middle. Per germline, CDR1 ENHRY and CDR2 SYGVKD. The CDR3 consists of 13 residues. The CDR3 region has the DNA TGTGCCATCAATTCACAGGGGAACACTGAAGCTTTCTTT. Protein product: CAINSQGNTEAFF.